Listed here is a single T cell receptor beta chain. This clonotype was picked up many times. Its antigen remains undetermined. Nothing much larger sits one base from this clone, and base qualities are not available. The treatment or condition label for this specimen denotes: live attenuated yellow fever vaccine strain. A standard Ficoll-Paque protocol was used to isolate PBMCs from peripheral blood. Dynabeads CD4 and CD8 positive selection kits were used to isolate CD4 and CD8 T-cell fractions. TriZol was used to extract RNA from bulk PBMCs, CD4 and CD8 fractions, and dextramer-positive and dextramer-negative fractions. The entry originates in a study of T cells after yellow fever vaccination (dated by TCRdb to the late 2010s). Some background on the complete study: The SMART-Seq v4 Ultra Low Input RNA kit was used to prepare libraries from fractions with low cell numbers. Blood was collected at multiple timepoints before and after primary and secondary immunization, and bulk PBMC replicates and cell subsets were isolated. Two healthy male donors, one aged 18 to 30 and one aged 30 to 39 years, were included in the cohort. To follow T-cell clones before and after primary and booster YFV17D yellow fever vaccination, bulk TCR alpha and beta repertoires were sequenced over time. The study at large found these results: Most clones expanded after primary vaccination (around 96% of CD4 and approximately 90% of CD8) were re-detected after the booster, suggesting that broad memory maintenance occurred. A small fraction of clonotypes appeared in both the CD4 and CD8 compartments, likely as a result of convergent recombination. The secondary T-cell response was found to be weaker but faster than the primary response, with a peak reached on day 5 rather than on day 15. FACS-sorted repertoires could contain abundant contaminating clonotypes from the bulk population, so computational filtering was required. Only a couple of donors were included in the study, so the extent to which the findings can be generalized is limited.

TCR cDNA was made using 5'RACE template switching, a step that added a universal primer site and unique molecular identifiers. Priming of cDNA synthesis was performed from both the TCR alpha and TCR beta constant segments. Libraries were amplified in two PCR steps, with sample barcodes and sequencing adapters added in the second step. Sequencing of libraries was performed on Illumina HiSeq 2500 (2x100 bp) or NovaSeq (2x150 bp). As for the authors' bioinformatics: Reads were demultiplexed and collapsed into UMI consensus sequences with MIGEC, and V(D)J alignment was performed with MiXCR. Using edgeR on replicate PBMC samples, clonotypes were called vaccine-responding if FDR was below 0.01 and the log2 fold change was above 5 up to day 15. Each bulk clonotype was labeled CD4 or CD8 based on which sequenced repertoire, CD4 or CD8, contained the clonotype at higher abundance. TCRdb cleaned the public reads at Q25 with fastp, built clones with MiXCR and kept in-frame beta chains. Entries are consolidated by CDR3 protein sequence, retaining the most common genes and DNA. The V and J calls and clone size are TCRdb's, not the authors'. The sample contains roughly 240,000 distinct CDR3 sequences, about 7% of them found a single time. The ten largest clones take up 1.1% of the sample.

Trimming at the junction amounts to 5 bases on V and 1 base on J, and the germline ends lie 8 bases apart. Spanning cysteine to phenylalanine, the CDR3 consists of 12 amino acids. The CDR3 DNA has 36 bases and is translated from base 1. According to the germline V gene (reference sequence), CDR1 reads GTSNPN and CDR2 reads SVGIG. Sequencing was performed on CD4+ T cells sorted from PBMCs, taken on the day of the yellow fever booster vaccination. The sequence was collected from a man aged 25-40 years who received the YFV17D yellow fever vaccine. Recombination connected TRBV30 to TRBJ2-5; TRBD2 is a weak D gene call, 5 bases matching. The DNA sequence is as follows: TGTGCCTGGGGGCTAGCCCAAGAGACCCAGTACTTC. Translated, this is CAWGLAQETQYF.